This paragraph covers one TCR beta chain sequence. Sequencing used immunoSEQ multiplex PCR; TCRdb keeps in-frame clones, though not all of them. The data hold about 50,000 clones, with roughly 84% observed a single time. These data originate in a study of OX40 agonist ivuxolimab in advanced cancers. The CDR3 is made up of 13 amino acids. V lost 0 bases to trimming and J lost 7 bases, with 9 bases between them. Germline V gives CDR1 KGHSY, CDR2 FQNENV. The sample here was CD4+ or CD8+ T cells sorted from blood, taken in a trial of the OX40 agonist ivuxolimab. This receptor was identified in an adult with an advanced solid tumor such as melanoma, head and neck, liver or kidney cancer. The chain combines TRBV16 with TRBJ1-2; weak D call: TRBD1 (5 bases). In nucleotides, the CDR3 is TGTGCCAGCAGCCAATCGAAAGGGGCTGGCTACACCTTC. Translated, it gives CASSQSKGAGYTF. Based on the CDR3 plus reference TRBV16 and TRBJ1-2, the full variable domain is GEEVAQTPKHLVRGEGQKAKLYCAPIKGHSYVFWYQQVLKNEFKFLISFQNENVFDETGMPKERFSAKCLPNSPCSLEIQATKLEDSAVYFCASSQSKGAGYTFGSGTRLTVV.